Listed below are T cell receptor beta chains from one sample, sequenced in a study of T-cell memory formation after mild COVID-19. TCRdb ran MiXCR on the 5' RACE reads and lists one entry per CDR3 protein. Of some 160,000 distinct CDR3 sequences detected, about 28% appear once; the ten largest clones hold about 12%. The sequencing input was PBMCs or a T cell subset sorted from them (not recorded which). The receptor source for this set is an adult woman who had mild COVID-19 (a few samples of this study predate the infection). Cell type and time point are not known. Each CDR3 is given with its conserved first and last residue. A D gene is named only where the DNA matches it firmly. Where a row states a size, it is once, few, many or the class of an expanded clone; other rows omit it.

TRBV5-6	TRBJ2-5	TRBD1	.	TGTGCCAGCAGCTTGGAATACAGGGGTGGAGAGACCCAGTACTTC	CASSLEYRGGETQYF
TRBV24-1	TRBJ2-7	TRBD2	few	TGTGCCACCAGTGATTCGAGCCCGGCTAGCGGGAGTTCCTACGAGCAGTACTTC	CATSDSSPASGSSYEQYF
TRBV7-6	TRBJ2-1	.	.	TGTGCCAGCAGCCAACAGGGTAGCTCCTACAATGAGCAGTTCTTC	CASSQQGSSYNEQFF
TRBV7-2	TRBJ2-6	.	many	TGTGCCAGCATAGGGGGACAAGGCCTAAGGGGGGCCAACGTCCTGACTTTC	CASIGGQGLRGANVLTF
TRBV28	TRBJ2-1	.	few	TGTGCCAGCAGACACGAAAATGAGCAGTTCTTC	CASRHENEQFF
TRBV6-6	TRBJ2-7	.	few	TGTGCCAGCAGTTACGACACCGGGACTTTATACGAGCAGTACTTC	CASSYDTGTLYEQYF
TRBV14	TRBJ2-3	.	once	TGTGCCAGCAGCCCACATTCGCAAGATACGCAGTATTTT	CASSPHSQDTQYF
TRBV5-6	TRBJ1-2	.	.	TGTGCCAGCAGCTCGGGACGGTCCACTGGCTACACCTTC	CASSSGRSTGYTF
TRBV12-3/TRBV12-4	TRBJ2-3	.	many	TGTGCCAGCAGTTTAGTAGATACGCAGTATTTT	CASSLVDTQYF
TRBV11-3	TRBJ1-1	.	.	TGTGCCAGCGGGTTACAGGGTTACACTGAAGCTTTCTTT	CASGLQGYTEAFF
TRBV11-2	TRBJ2-7	TRBD2	.	TGTGCCAGCAGTTTCTTAGCCGGGACTAGCCCGGTCTACGAGCAGTACTTC	CASSFLAGTSPVYEQYF
TRBV7-9	TRBJ1-2	.	.	TGTGCCAGCAGCCAACCGGGATCCAACTATGGCTACACCTTC	CASSQPGSNYGYTF
TRBV5-6	TRBJ2-3	TRBD2	few	TGTGCCAGCAGCTTCGTTAGCGGGAGTACAGATACGCAGTATTTT	CASSFVSGSTDTQYF
TRBV5-1	TRBJ2-7	TRBD1	.	TGCGCCAGCAGCTTGTTATCGGGACAGGGAAATTACGAGCAGTACTTC	CASSLLSGQGNYEQYF
TRBV5-1	TRBJ2-2	.	.	TGCGCCAGCAGCACGGGGTCCAGGGACGGCGCCGGGGAGCTGTTTTTT	CASSTGSRDGAGELFF
TRBV6-5	TRBJ2-7	TRBD2	few	TGTGCCAGCAGTCCTAGCGGGATCAGCTCCTACGAGCAGTACTTC	CASSPSGISSYEQYF
TRBV4-1	TRBJ2-2	TRBD1	.	TGCGCCAGCAGCCAAGACCACTCGACAGGGGTTAACACCGGGGAGCTGTTTTTT	CASSQDHSTGVNTGELFF
TRBV6-4	TRBJ2-2	.	.	TGTGCCAGCAGTGGGTCCAACACCGGGGAGCTGTTTTTT	CASSGSNTGELFF
TRBV30	TRBJ2-5	TRBD1	few	TGTGCCTGGAGTAAGGGACAGGGGGCCGTGGAGACCCAGTACTTC	CAWSKGQGAVETQYF
TRBV12-3/TRBV12-4	TRBJ2-1	TRBD2	.	TGTGCCAGCAGCCCGACTAGCGGGAGGGTCACAGGTGAGCAGTTCTTC	CASSPTSGRVTGEQFF
TRBV20-1	TRBJ2-1	TRBD2	.	TGCAGTGCGTGGAGCGGGAGGTTCAATGAGCAGTTCTTC	CSAWSGRFNEQFF
TRBV4-3	TRBJ2-7	.	.	TGCGCCAGCAGCCAAGAGGAGGAGGCGCCCTACGAGCAGTACTTC	CASSQEEEAPYEQYF
TRBV20-1	TRBJ2-5	TRBD2	.	TGCAGTGCTAGAGATCTAGCGGGAGGGTTTAGAGAGACCCAGTACTTC	CSARDLAGGFRETQYF
TRBV11-2	TRBJ2-7	TRBD2	few	TGTGCCAGCAGCTTAGGGACTAGAAGGGCCTACGAGCAGTACTTC	CASSLGTRRAYEQYF
TRBV4-1	TRBJ2-2	TRBD2	few	TGCGCCAGCAGCCAAGAAGCACGGGGGGAGACCGGGGAGCTGTTTTTT	CASSQEARGETGELFF
TRBV13	TRBJ2-1	.	few	TGTGCCAGCAGCTTAGGGGCTGCCTCCTACAATGAGCAGTTCTTC	CASSLGAASYNEQFF
TRBV12-3/TRBV12-4	TRBJ2-7	.	.	TGTGCCAGCAGTCAACGAGACTTCGGCGTAACCTACGAGCAGTACTTC	CASSQRDFGVTYEQYF
TRBV3-1	TRBJ1-2	.	.	TGTGCCAGCAGCCGGGGACGGGATGGCTACACCTTC	CASSRGRDGYTF
TRBV5-1	TRBJ2-7	.	.	TGCGCCAGCAGCTGGGCGGACAGCCTAAACTACGAGCAGTACTTC	CASSWADSLNYEQYF
TRBV5-1	TRBJ1-1	.	.	TGCGCCAGCAGCTGGACTTCAGGGGCGGACACTGAAGCTTTCTTT	CASSWTSGADTEAFF
TRBV6-4	TRBJ2-3	TRBD2	.	TGTGCCAGCAGTGACGGGCGGGAGGGGAGCACAGATACGCAGTATTTT	CASSDGREGSTDTQYF
TRBV5-1	TRBJ2-3	.	.	TGCGCCAGCAGCCAAGTTGGGCACACAGATACGCAGTATTTT	CASSQVGHTDTQYF
TRBV24-1	TRBJ2-5	TRBD1	few	TGTGCCACCAGTGACCCAGACAGGGGAGGTAAAGAGACCCAGTACTTC	CATSDPDRGGKETQYF
TRBV20-1	TRBJ2-3	.	.	TGCAGTGCTAGGCCTCAAAGGATTGGACATACGCAGTATTTT	CSARPQRIGHTQYF
TRBV20-1	TRBJ1-2	TRBD1	once	TGCAGTGCTCCCGGACAGGGAGCTAACTATGGCTACACCTTC	CSAPGQGANYGYTF
TRBV12-3/TRBV12-4	TRBJ1-5	.	.	TGTGCCAGCAGCCCTCCGGAGAGGCAGCCCCAGCATTTT	CASSPPERQPQHF
TRBV9	TRBJ2-4	.	few	TGTGCCAGCAGCCCCGGAACGATTCAGTACTTC	CASSPGTIQYF
TRBV27	TRBJ2-2	TRBD2	once	TGTGCCAGCAGTTTTCTAGCGGGAGCCGGGGAGCTGTTTTTT	CASSFLAGAGELFF
TRBV5-1	TRBJ1-1	.	.	TGCGCCAGCAGCCCCTCCACAGGGAACACTGAAGCTTTCTTT	CASSPSTGNTEAFF
TRBV6-5	TRBJ2-1	TRBD2	.	TGTGCCAGCAGCCCAAGGGTGGCTAGCGGGAGTAGGGGTGGTGAGCAGTTCTTC	CASSPRVASGSRGGEQFF
TRBV7-9	TRBJ1-3	.	.	TGTGCCAGCAGCCCACCTGACGGAGGGGGAGAACGAAACACCATATATTTT	CASSPPDGGGERNTIYF
TRBV29-1	TRBJ2-5	.	.	TGCAGCGTTGAACAACCTAAAACTGAGGGACTGCAAGGGACCCAGTACTTC	CSVEQPKTEGLQGTQYF
TRBV12-3/TRBV12-4	TRBJ1-2	TRBD1	few	TGTGCCAGCATCCAGGGGGCTGGTAACTATGGCTACACCTTC	CASIQGAGNYGYTF